What follows are 13 T cell receptor beta chains derived from one specimen sequenced in a study of blood T cell repertoires in COVID-19. Using immunoSEQ multiplex PCR, the repertoire was profiled, and TCRdb retains in-frame clones only, with some absent. Found here are around 64,000 clones, approximately 91% of them singletons; the top ten hold 1.5% to 2%. Sequenced material: peripheral blood. Receptors originate from a human donor in a cohort sampled during active COVID-19.

This clone appeared a few times. CDR3: CASSVEGRGGTDTQYF. In nucleotides, the CDR3 is TGTGCCAGCAGCGTAGAGGGCAGGGGGGGCACAGATACGCAGTATTTT. The chain carries TRBV9 and TRBJ2-3, with a tentative D call TRBD1 (7 bases). V shed 0 bases and J shed 1 base, with 12 bases lying between them. The germline gives CDR1 SGDLS, CDR2 YYNGEE. The CDR3 totals 16 residues. Together with reference TRBV9 and TRBJ2-3, the CDR3 gives the full variable domain: DSGVTQTPKHLITATGQRVTLRCSPRSGDLSVYWYQQSLDQGLQFLIQYYNGEERAKGNILERFSAQQFPDLHSELNLSSLELGDSALYFCASSVEGRGGTDTQYFGPGTRLTVL.

The gene calls are TRBV3-1 (or the pseudogene TRBV3-2) and TRBJ2-1; unclear D gene. Germline lookup yields CDR1 LGHDT and CDR2 YNNKEL (reference sequence). Trimming took 0 bases from V and 8 from J, leaving 11 bases between them. This CDR3 is built from 14 residues. The CDR3 spells CASSQEQYGYEQFF. The CDR3 region has the DNA TGTGCCAGCAGCCAAGAGCAGTACGGGTATGAGCAGTTCTTC.

This chain links TRBV5-1 with TRBJ1-4; 10 nucleotides line up with TRBD1. The germline V gene has CDR1 SGHRS and CDR2 YFSETQ. CDR3 length: 14 residues. Losses at the gene ends were 4 bases for V and 8 bases for J; bases not matched to a gene: 5. CDR3 in DNA: TGCGCCAGCAGCCAGGACAGGGGGAGGGAAAAACTGTTTTTT. This encodes CASSQDRGREKLFF.

The chain is built from TRBV28 and TRBJ1-2, with 10 bases aligning to TRBD1. This CDR3 comprises 14 residues. CDR1 is MDHEN and CDR2 is SYDVKM in the germline V gene. Trimming at V came to 1 base and at J to 10 bases, leaving 6 bases not matched to a gene. CDR3 in DNA: TGTGCCAGCAGTTTATTAGGACAGGGGGTCTACTACACCTTC. It yields the protein CASSLLGQGVYYTF.

V usage is TRBV7-3 and J usage is TRBJ2-5, with D tentatively TRBD2 (5 bases). V dropped 1 base and J dropped 2 bases, with 11 bases sitting between them. Germline loops: CDR1 SGHTA, CDR2 FQGTGA. This CDR3 is 15 amino acids long. The chain's CDR3 is CASSLKSGIQETQYF. The DNA of the CDR3 is TGTGCCAGCAGCTTAAAATCGGGGATACAAGAGACCCAGTACTTC.

The chain recombines TRBV19 with TRBJ1-2; TRBD1 aligns across 7 bases. V shed 3 bases, J shed 4 bases, and the junction held 11 bases outside the gene matches. Germline assignment: CDR1 LNHDA and CDR2 SQIVND (reference sequence). The CDR3 is made up of 16 amino acids. For the CDR3, the DNA is TGTGCCAGTAGTATGGGCGCCGGACAGGCCTCCTATGGCTACACCTTC. This translates into CASSMGAGQASYGYTF.

V gene TRBV7-2 combines with J gene TRBJ2-7; D gene ambiguous. The CDR3 consists of 13 residues. Germline values: CDR1 SGHTA, CDR2 FQGNSA. V was clipped by 2 bases and J by 2 bases, with 7 bases between them. Written as DNA, the CDR3 is TGTGCCAGCAGCTTAACCACGGCCTACGAGCAGTACTTC. Translating gives CASSLTTAYEQYF.

The chain is built from TRBV7-2 and TRBJ1-1; D possibly corresponds to TRBD1 (5 bases). The CDR3 is 14 residues long. CDR1 and CDR2 from the germline V gene are SGHTA and FQGNSA. The ends were cut back, 0 bases at V and 1 base at J, with 6 bases in the middle. CDR3: CASSLAGGNTEAFF. The DNA for the CDR3 is TGTGCCAGCAGCTTAGCCGGGGGGAACACTGAAGCTTTCTTT.

This sequence joins TRBV2 and TRBJ2-1, with TRBD2 matching 8 bases. Germline V gene sequence: CDR1 SNHLY, CDR2 FYNNEI. With 3 bases clipped from V and 5 bases from J, the junction kept 6 bases outside the gene matches. This CDR3 is built from 15 residues. For the CDR3, the DNA is TGTGCCAGCAGTGAGAGCGGGAGAGATAACAATGAGCAGTTCTTC. It yields the protein CASSESGRDNNEQFF.

In its sample, this clone was seen a few times. The CDR3 region has the DNA TGTGCCAGCAGCCCGGAGACAGATACGCAGTATTTT. Its translation: CASSPETDTQYF. V usage is TRBV7-9 and J usage is TRBJ2-3, with D uncertain. The CDR3 totals 12 residues. From germline, CDR1 is SEHNR and CDR2 FQNEAQ (reference sequence). The germline V and J ends were trimmed by 5 bases and 3 bases, with 6 bases remaining between them.

The gene calls are TRBV4-2 and TRBJ1-1, with TRBD1 matching over 8 bases. V gave up 2 bases and J gave up 5 bases; unmatched junction bases: 1. The CDR3 contains 13 residues. Germline V gene lookup returns CDR1 LGHNA and CDR2 YNFKEQ. CDR3 in DNA: TGTGCCAGCAGCCAACGGACAGGGACTGAAGCTTTCTTT. It specifies CASSQRTGTEAFF.

V usage is TRBV20-1 and J usage is TRBJ2-7; D perhaps matches TRBD2 (6 bases). Germline V CDR1 and CDR2: DFQATT, SNEGSKA (reference sequence). Trimming cost V 3 bases and J 6 bases, with 9 bases left between them. The CDR3 runs to 11 residues. CDR3 in amino acids: CSASRLGEQYF. As DNA, the CDR3 is TGCAGTGCTAGCCGACTAGGCGAGCAGTACTTC.

The chain is built from TRBV19 and TRBJ1-5, with D possibly matching TRBD1 (5 bases). Between the trimmed V and J ends, which lost 6 bases and 4 bases, there was a span of 13 bases. CDR3 size: 14 residues. Germline CDR1 is LNHDA and CDR2 is SQIVND (reference sequence). CDR3 sequence: CASRARGENQPQHF. The CDR3 DNA is TGTGCCAGTAGGGCCCGGGGGGAAAATCAGCCCCAGCATTTT. The full variable domain, rest sourced from reference TRBV19 and TRBJ1-5, is DGGITQSPKYLFRKEGQNVTLSCEQNLNHDAMYWYRQDPGQGLRLIYYSQIVNDFQKGDIAEGYSVSREKKESFPLTVTSAQKNPTAFYLCASRARGENQPQHFGDGTRLSIL.